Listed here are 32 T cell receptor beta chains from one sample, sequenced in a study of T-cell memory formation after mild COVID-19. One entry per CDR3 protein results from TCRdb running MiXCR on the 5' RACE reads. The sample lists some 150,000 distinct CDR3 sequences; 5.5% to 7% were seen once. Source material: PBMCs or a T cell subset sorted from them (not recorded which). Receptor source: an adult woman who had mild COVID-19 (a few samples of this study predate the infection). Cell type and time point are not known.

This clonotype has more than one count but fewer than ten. The CDR3, as DNA: TGCGCCAGCAGCCAAGGCCCGGGACAGGGGGTTTACGAGCAGTACTTC. Translating it yields CASSQGPGQGVYEQYF. The chain uses TRBV4-3 and TRBJ2-7; 11 nucleotides align to TRBD1. CDR1 and CDR2 from the germline V gene are LGHNA and YSLEER. CDR3 length: 16 amino acids. V gave up 1 base and J gave up 4 bases; unmatched junction bases: 6.

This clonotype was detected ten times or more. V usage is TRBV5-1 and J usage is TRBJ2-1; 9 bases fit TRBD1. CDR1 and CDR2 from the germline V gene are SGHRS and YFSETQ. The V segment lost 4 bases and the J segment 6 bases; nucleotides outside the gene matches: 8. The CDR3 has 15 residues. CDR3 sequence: CASSTSGTGLNEQFF. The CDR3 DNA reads TGCGCCAGCAGCACCTCCGGGACAGGGCTCAATGAGCAGTTCTTC. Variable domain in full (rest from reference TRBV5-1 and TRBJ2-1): KAGVTQTPRYLIKTRGQQVTLSCSPISGHRSVSWYQQTPGQGLQFLFEYFSETQRNKGNFPGRFSGRQFSNSRSEMNVSTLELGDSALYLCASSTSGTGLNEQFFGPGTRLTVL.

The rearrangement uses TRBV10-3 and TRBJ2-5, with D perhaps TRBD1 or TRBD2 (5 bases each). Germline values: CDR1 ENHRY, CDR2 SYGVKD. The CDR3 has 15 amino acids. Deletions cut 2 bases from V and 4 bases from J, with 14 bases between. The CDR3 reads CAISERSLGAETQYF. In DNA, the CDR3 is TGTGCCATCAGTGAGAGGAGTCTCGGGGCAGAGACCCAGTACTTC.

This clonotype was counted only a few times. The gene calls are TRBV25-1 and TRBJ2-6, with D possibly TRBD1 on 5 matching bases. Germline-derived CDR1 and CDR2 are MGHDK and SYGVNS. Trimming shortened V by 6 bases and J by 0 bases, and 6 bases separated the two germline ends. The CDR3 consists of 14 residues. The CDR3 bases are TGTGCCAGCAGCGACAGCTCTGGGGCCAACGTCCTGACTTTC. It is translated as CASSDSSGANVLTF.

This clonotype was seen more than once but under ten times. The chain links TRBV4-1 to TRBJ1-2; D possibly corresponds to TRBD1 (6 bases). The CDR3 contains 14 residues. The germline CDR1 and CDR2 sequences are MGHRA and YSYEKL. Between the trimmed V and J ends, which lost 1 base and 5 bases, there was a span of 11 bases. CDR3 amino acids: CASSQAGTRYGYTF. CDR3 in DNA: TGCGCCAGCAGCCAAGCCGGGACAAGATATGGCTACACCTTC.

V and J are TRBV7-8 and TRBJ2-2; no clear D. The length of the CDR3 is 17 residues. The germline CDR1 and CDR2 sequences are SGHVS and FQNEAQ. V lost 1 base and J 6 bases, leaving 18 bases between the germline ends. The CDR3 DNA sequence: TGTGCCAGCAGCTTAGTTGGCCGTGGCGCAAGCGCCGGGGAGCTGTTTTTT. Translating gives CASSLVGRGASAGELFF.

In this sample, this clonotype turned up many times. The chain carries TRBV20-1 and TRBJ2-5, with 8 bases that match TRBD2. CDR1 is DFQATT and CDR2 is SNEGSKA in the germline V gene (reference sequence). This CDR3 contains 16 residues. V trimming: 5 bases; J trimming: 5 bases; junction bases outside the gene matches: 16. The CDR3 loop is CSAHIAGYIFRETQYF. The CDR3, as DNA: TGCAGTGCTCATATAGCGGGATACATCTTCCGGGAGACCCAGTACTTC.

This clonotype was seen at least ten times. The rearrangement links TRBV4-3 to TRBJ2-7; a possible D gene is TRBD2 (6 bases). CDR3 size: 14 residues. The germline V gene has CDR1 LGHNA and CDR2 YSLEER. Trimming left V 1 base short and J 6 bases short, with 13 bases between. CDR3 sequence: CASSQVVREREQYF. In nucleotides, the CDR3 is TGCGCCAGCAGCCAAGTGGTACGGGAGCGCGAGCAGTACTTC.

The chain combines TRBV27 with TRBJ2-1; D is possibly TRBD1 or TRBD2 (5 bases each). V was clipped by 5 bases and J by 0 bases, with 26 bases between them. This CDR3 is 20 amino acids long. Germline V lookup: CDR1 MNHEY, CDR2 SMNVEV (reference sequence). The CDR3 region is CASSPRFGGVWSGSYNEQFF. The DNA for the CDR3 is TGTGCCAGCAGTCCCCGTTTTGGGGGAGTTTGGTCCGGCTCCTACAATGAGCAGTTCTTC.

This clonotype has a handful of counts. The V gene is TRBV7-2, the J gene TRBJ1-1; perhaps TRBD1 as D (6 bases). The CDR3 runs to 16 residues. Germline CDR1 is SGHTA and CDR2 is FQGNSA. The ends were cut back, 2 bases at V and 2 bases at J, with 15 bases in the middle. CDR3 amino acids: CASSLLGARGNTEAFF. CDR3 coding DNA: TGTGCCAGCAGCTTACTAGGGGCCAGGGGAAACACTGAAGCTTTCTTT.

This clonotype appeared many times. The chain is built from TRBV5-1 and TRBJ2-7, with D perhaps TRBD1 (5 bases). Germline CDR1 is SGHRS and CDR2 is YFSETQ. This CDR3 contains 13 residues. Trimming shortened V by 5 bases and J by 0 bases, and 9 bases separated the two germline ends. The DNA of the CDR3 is TGCGCCAGCAGTCAGGGCAGCTCCTACGAGCAGTACTTC. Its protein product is CASSQGSSYEQYF. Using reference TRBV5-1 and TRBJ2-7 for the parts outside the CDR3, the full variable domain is KAGVTQTPRYLIKTRGQQVTLSCSPISGHRSVSWYQQTPGQGLQFLFEYFSETQRNKGNFPGRFSGRQFSNSRSEMNVSTLELGDSALYLCASSQGSSYEQYFGPGTRLTVT.

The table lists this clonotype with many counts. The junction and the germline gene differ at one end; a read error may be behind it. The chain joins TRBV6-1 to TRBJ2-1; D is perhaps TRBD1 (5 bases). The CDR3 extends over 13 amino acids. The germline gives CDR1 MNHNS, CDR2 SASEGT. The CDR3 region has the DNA TGTGCCAGCAGTACCCAAGGACCGGACAACCGGTCCTTC. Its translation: CASSTQGPDNRSF.

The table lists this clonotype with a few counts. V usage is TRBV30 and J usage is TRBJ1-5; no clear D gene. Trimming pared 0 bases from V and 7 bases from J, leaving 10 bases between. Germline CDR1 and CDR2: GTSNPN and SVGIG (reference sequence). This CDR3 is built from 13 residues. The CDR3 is CAWSVRTGQPQHF. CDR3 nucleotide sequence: TGTGCCTGGAGTGTACGTACGGGACAGCCCCAGCATTTT.

The CDR3 region has the DNA TGTGCCAGCAGCATAACCGGGACAGGGTACGAGCAGTACTTC. Translation: CASSITGTGYEQYF. The genes are TRBV11-3 and TRBJ2-7; 9 bases match TRBD1. This CDR3 has 14 residues. Trimming removed 5 bases from V and 4 bases from J; junction bases left unmatched: 6. CDR1 and CDR2 (germline): SGHNT, YENEEA.

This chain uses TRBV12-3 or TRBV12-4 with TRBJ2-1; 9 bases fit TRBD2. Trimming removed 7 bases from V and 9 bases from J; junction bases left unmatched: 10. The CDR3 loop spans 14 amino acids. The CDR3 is CASTSLLAGPEQFF. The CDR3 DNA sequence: TGTGCCAGCACCTCTCTACTAGCGGGTCCTGAGCAGTTCTTC.

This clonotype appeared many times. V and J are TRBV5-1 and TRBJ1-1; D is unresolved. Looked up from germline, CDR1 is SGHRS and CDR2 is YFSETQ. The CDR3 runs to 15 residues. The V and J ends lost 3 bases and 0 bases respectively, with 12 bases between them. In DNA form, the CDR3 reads TGCGCCAGCAGCTATGCGACGGTTATGAACACTGAAGCTTTCTTT. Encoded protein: CASSYATVMNTEAFF.

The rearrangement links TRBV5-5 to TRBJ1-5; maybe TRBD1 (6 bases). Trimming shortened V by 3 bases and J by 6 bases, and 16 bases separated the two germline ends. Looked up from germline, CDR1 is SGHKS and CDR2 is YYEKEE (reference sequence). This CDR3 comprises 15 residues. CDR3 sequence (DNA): TGTGCCAGCAGCTGGGGGGCAGGTTCAAGTCAGCCCCAGCATTTT. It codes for CASSWGAGSSQPQHF.

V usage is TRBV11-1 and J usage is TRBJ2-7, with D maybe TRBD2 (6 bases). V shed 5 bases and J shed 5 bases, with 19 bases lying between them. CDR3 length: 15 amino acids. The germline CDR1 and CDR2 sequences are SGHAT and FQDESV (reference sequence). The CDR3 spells CASSRENIPRNEQYF. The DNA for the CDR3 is TGTGCCAGCAGCCGGGAGAACATCCCCCGCAACGAGCAGTACTTC.

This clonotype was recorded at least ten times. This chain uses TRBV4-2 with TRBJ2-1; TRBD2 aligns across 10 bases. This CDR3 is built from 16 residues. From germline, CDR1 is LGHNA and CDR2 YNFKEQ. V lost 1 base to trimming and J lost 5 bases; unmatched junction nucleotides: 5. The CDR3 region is CASSQGPSGGDNEQFF. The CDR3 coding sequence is TGTGCCAGCAGCCAAGGGCCCAGCGGGGGGGACAATGAGCAGTTCTTC.

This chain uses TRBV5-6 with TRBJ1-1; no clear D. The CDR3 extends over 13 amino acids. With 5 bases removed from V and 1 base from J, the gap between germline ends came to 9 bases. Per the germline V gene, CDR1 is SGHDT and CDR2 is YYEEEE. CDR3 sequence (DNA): TGTGCCAGCAGTGGGTGGCAGAACACTGAAGCTTTCTTT. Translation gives CASSGWQNTEAFF. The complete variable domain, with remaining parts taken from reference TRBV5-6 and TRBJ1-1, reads DAGVTQSPTHLIKTRGQQVTLRCSPKSGHDTVSWYQQALGQGPQFIFQYYEEEERQRGNFPDRFSGHQFPNYSSELNVNALLLGDSALYLCASSGWQNTEAFFGQGTRLTVV.

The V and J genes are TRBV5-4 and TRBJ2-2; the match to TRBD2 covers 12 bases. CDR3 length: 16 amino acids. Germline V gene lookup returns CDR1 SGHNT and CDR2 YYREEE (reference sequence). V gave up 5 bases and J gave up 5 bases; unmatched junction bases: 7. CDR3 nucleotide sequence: TGTGCCAGCAGTCCGACCGGGACTAGCGGGACCGGGGAGCTGTTTTTT. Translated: CASSPTGTSGTGELFF.

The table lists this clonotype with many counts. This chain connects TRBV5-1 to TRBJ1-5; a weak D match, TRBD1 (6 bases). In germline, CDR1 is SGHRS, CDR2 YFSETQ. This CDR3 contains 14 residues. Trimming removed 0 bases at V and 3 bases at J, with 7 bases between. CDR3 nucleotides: TGCGCCAGCAGCTTGGCAGGGGCCAATCAGCCCCAGCATTTT. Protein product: CASSLAGANQPQHF. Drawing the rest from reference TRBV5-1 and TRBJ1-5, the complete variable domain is KAGVTQTPRYLIKTRGQQVTLSCSPISGHRSVSWYQQTPGQGLQFLFEYFSETQRNKGNFPGRFSGRQFSNSRSEMNVSTLELGDSALYLCASSLAGANQPQHFGDGTRLSIL.

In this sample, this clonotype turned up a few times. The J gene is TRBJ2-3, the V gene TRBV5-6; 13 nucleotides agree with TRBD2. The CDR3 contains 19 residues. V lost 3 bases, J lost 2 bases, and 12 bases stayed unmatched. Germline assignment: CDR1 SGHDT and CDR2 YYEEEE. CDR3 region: CASSSLRPGLAGDTDTQYF. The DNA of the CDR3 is TGTGCCAGCAGCTCCCTAAGGCCAGGACTAGCGGGGGACACAGATACGCAGTATTTT.

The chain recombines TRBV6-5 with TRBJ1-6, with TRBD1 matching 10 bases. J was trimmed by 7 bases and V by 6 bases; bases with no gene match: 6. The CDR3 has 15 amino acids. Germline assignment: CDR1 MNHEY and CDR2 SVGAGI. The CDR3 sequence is CASSGGQGMNSPLHF. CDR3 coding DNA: TGTGCCAGCAGCGGGGGACAGGGGATGAATTCACCCCTCCACTTT.

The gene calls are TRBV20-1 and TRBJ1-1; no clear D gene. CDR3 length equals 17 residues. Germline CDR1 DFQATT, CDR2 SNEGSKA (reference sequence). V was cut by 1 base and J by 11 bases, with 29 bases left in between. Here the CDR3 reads CSARVPLNFRSQRGAFF. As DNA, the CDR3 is TGCAGTGCTAGAGTCCCCTTAAATTTTCGGTCCCAGCGAGGGGCTTTCTTT.

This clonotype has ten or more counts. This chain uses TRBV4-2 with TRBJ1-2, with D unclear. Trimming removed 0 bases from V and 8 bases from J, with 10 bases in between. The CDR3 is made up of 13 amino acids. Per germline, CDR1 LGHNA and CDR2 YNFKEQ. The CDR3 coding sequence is TGTGCCAGCAGCCAAGACGGCAGGAGGGGCTACACCTTC. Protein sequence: CASSQDGRRGYTF.

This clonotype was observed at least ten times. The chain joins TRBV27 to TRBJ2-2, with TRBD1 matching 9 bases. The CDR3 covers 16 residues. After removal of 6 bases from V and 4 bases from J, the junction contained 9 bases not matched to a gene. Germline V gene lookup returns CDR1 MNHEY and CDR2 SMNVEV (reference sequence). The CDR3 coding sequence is TGTGCCAGCAGGCACTTGGGACAGGGTTTCACCGGGGAGCTGTTTTTT. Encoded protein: CASRHLGQGFTGELFF.

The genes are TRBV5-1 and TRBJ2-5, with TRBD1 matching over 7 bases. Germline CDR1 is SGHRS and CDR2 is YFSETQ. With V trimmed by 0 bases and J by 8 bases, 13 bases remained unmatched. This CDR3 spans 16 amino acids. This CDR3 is CASSLAGTDITRTQYF. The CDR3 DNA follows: TGCGCCAGCAGCTTGGCCGGGACAGACATCACTAGAACCCAGTACTTC.

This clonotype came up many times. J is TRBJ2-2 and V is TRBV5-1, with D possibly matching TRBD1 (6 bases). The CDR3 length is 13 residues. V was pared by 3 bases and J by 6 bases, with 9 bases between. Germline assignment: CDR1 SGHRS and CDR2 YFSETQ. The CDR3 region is CASSYGQPGELFF. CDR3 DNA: TGCGCCAGCAGCTACGGACAGCCCGGGGAGCTGTTTTTT. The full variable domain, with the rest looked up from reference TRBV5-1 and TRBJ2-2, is KAGVTQTPRYLIKTRGQQVTLSCSPISGHRSVSWYQQTPGQGLQFLFEYFSETQRNKGNFPGRFSGRQFSNSRSEMNVSTLELGDSALYLCASSYGQPGELFFGEGSRLTVL.

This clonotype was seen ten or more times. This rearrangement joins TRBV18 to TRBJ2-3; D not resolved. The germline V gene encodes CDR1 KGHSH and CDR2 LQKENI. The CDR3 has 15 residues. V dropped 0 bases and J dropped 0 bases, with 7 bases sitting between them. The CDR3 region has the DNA TGTGCCAGCTCACCACCCTTGGGGAGCACAGATACGCAGTATTTT. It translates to CASSPPLGSTDTQYF.

CDR3 in DNA: TGTGCCAGCAGCTTAAATAGGGTCAGGGACACTGAAGCTTTCTTT. It translates to CASSLNRVRDTEAFF. The gene calls are TRBV7-3 and TRBJ1-1; a weak D match, TRBD1 (5 bases). Germline CDR1 reads SGHTA; CDR2 reads FQGTGA. CDR3 length equals 15 residues. Trimming removed 1 base from V and 3 bases from J, with 12 bases in between.

CDR3 sequence (DNA): TGCAGTGCTAGCCGGGAGTCCAAAAACATTCAGTACTTC. Encoded protein: CSASRESKNIQYF. The chain employs TRBV20-1 and TRBJ2-4, with a possible D match to TRBD2 (6 bases). Per germline, CDR1 DFQATT and CDR2 SNEGSKA (reference sequence). The CDR3 runs to 13 residues. Trimming pared 3 bases from V and 2 bases from J, leaving 8 bases between.